One and the same sample provided the 27 T cell receptor beta chains below, sequenced in a study of OX40 agonist ivuxolimab in advanced cancers. The receptor library was made with the immunoSEQ multiplex PCR assay. In TCRdb, the immuneACCESS table is reduced to in-frame sequences with V and J assigned. These tables do not hold every clone; where another copy was compared, an unresolved V gene accounts for under half, and the others remain unexplained. This sample is represented by tens of thousands of clones; roughly nine tenths of them were singletons. Roughly an eighth of the sample is taken by the ten largest. Sequencing used CD4+ or CD8+ T cells sorted from blood, obtained in a trial of the OX40 agonist ivuxolimab. These receptors were taken from an adult with an advanced solid tumor such as melanoma, head and neck, liver or kidney cancer.

The gene calls are TRBV7-9 and TRBJ2-7, with D tentatively TRBD2 (6 bases). CDR3 length: 15 residues. Trimming cost V 5 bases and J 3 bases, with 17 bases left between them. The germline gives CDR1 SEHNR, CDR2 FQNEAQ (reference sequence). The CDR3 loop reads CASSRGMARDYEQYF. The CDR3 nucleotides read TGTGCCAGCAGCCGCGGGATGGCCAGGGACTACGAGCAGTACTTC.

The CDR3 nucleotides read TGTGCCAGCAGCCAAGGGGAGTCGACTGAAAAACTGTTTTTT. This codes for CASSQGESTEKLFF. This sequence joins TRBV7-8 and TRBJ1-4; tentative D call: TRBD1 (5 bases). This CDR3 contains 14 residues. V was shortened by 5 bases and J by 7 bases, with 14 bases between the two germline ends. Germline-derived CDR1 and CDR2 are SGHVS and FQNEAQ.

The rearrangement uses TRBV9 and TRBJ2-7; a weak D match, TRBD2 (5 bases). V lost 0 bases and J lost 2, with 12 bases in between. The CDR3 has 15 residues. Germline CDR1 SGDLS, CDR2 YYNGEE. CDR3 amino acids: CASSVDADLAYEQYF. The DNA for the CDR3 is TGTGCCAGCAGCGTAGATGCGGACTTGGCCTACGAGCAGTACTTC.

This sequence joins TRBV6-1 and TRBJ2-7; the D gene could be TRBD1 or TRBD2 (5 bases each). CDR1 is MNHNS and CDR2 is SASEGT in the germline V gene. Between the trimmed V and J ends, which lost 8 bases and 7 bases, there was a span of 18 bases. CDR3 length: 13 amino acids. CDR3: CASWDHLIREQYF. For the CDR3, the DNA is TGTGCCAGCTGGGACCACTTAATTCGGGAGCAGTACTTC.

The rearrangement joins TRBV6-1 to TRBJ1-4; D uncertain. Germline V lookup: CDR1 MNHNS, CDR2 SASEGT. This CDR3 has 15 amino acids. Trimming removed 2 bases from V and 5 bases from J, with 12 bases in between. The chain's CDR3 is CASSEKSRRNEKLFF. DNA of the CDR3: TGTGCCAGCAGTGAAAAGTCTCGGAGGAATGAAAAACTGTTTTTT.

The chain recombines TRBV9 with TRBJ1-1; TRBD1 matches 7 bases. CDR1 is SGDLS, CDR2 YYNGEE, per germline. The CDR3 extends over 15 amino acids. Unmatched junction bases numbered 6, after V lost 4 bases and J lost 0 bases. CDR3 in amino acids: CASSPGGGLNTEAFF. DNA for the CDR3: TGTGCCAGCAGCCCAGGGGGGGGACTGAACACTGAAGCTTTCTTT.

The V call is TRBV7-9, the J call TRBJ1-6; no reliable D call. Germline CDR1 reads SEHNR; CDR2 reads FQNEAQ (reference sequence). This CDR3 contains 14 residues. The V gene lost 6 bases and the J gene lost 8 bases, with 14 bases spanning the gap. The CDR3 bases are TGTGCCAGCAGTCCCGGGTCAACCGATTCACCCCTCCACTTT. The encoded protein is CASSPGSTDSPLHF.

The V gene is TRBV18, the J gene TRBJ2-7; a weak D match, TRBD1 (5 bases). The CDR3 consists of 14 residues. CDR1 and CDR2 (germline): KGHSH, LQKENI. Trimming cost V 4 bases and J 2 bases, with 12 bases left between them. This CDR3 reads CASSRPDNTYEQYF. DNA for the CDR3: TGTGCCAGCTCACGCCCGGACAACACCTACGAGCAGTACTTC.

The chain uses TRBV27 and TRBJ2-7; the match to TRBD1 covers 7 bases. With V trimmed by 2 bases and J by 2 bases, 6 bases remained unmatched. The germline gives CDR1 MNHEY, CDR2 SMNVEV (reference sequence). The CDR3 runs to 15 residues. CDR3: CASSLGRQGPYEQYF. The CDR3 DNA sequence: TGTGCCAGCAGTTTAGGACGACAGGGCCCCTACGAGCAGTACTTC.

The rearrangement links TRBV19 to TRBJ1-1; D is unresolved. Germline lookup yields CDR1 LNHDA and CDR2 SQIVND (reference sequence). V was pared by 1 base and J by 1 base, with 10 bases between. The CDR3 length is 15 residues. CDR3 amino acids: CASSIGGRGNTEAFF. As DNA, the CDR3 is TGTGCCAGTAGTATAGGAGGCAGAGGGAACACTGAAGCTTTCTTT.

This chain uses TRBV29-1 with TRBJ1-2; the D gene is possibly TRBD1 (6 bases). Trimming took off 1 base at V and 6 bases at J, with 12 bases between the two ends. In germline, CDR1 is SQVTM, CDR2 ANQGSEA. The CDR3 extends over 13 amino acids. CDR3 DNA sequence: TGCAGCGTTGAAGCCGGGACACCCGATGGCTACACCTTC. This translates into CSVEAGTPDGYTF.

The chain couples TRBV6-5 to TRBJ2-1; 10 bases fit TRBD1. From germline, CDR1 is MNHEY and CDR2 SVGAGI. The CDR3 is 15 residues long. After removal of 5 bases from V and 3 bases from J, the junction contained 4 bases not matched to a gene. This CDR3 reads CASSAGQGGYNEQFF. The CDR3 DNA sequence: TGTGCCAGCAGTGCCGGACAGGGGGGCTACAATGAGCAGTTCTTC.

The V call is TRBV5-5, the J call TRBJ2-7; the match to TRBD2 covers 8 bases. Germline values: CDR1 SGHKS, CDR2 YYEKEE (reference sequence). V gave up 4 bases and J gave up 3 bases; unmatched junction bases: 15. The CDR3 covers 17 residues. CDR3 DNA sequence: TGTGCCAGCAGCGATACCACTGGCGGGGGGATATTCTACGAGCAGTACTTC. Translated, it gives CASSDTTGGGIFYEQYF. Full variable domain (rest looked up from reference TRBV5-5 and TRBJ2-7): DAGVTQSPTHLIKTRGQQVTLRCSPISGHKSVSWYQQVLGQGPQFIFQYYEKEERGRGNFPDRFSARQFPNYSSELNVNALLLGDSALYLCASSDTTGGGIFYEQYFGPGTRLTVT.

The gene calls are TRBV5-1 and TRBJ2-7; 12 positions agree with TRBD2. V lost 4 bases, J lost 0 bases, and 5 bases stayed unmatched. The CDR3 is 16 amino acids. Germline V gene sequence: CDR1 SGHRS, CDR2 YFSETQ. The CDR3 here is CASSTPSGGDSYEQYF. The CDR3 region has the DNA TGCGCCAGCAGCACCCCTAGCGGGGGGGACTCCTACGAGCAGTACTTC.

The V and J genes are TRBV7-9 and TRBJ2-7, with TRBD1 identical over 10 bases. Germline values: CDR1 SEHNR, CDR2 FQNEAQ (reference sequence). There are 14 residues in the CDR3. The junction had 4 bases not matched to a gene; V was cut back by 4 bases and J by 4 bases. The CDR3 DNA follows: TGTGCCAGCAGCTCGACAGGGGGCAGATACGAGCAGTACTTC. It translates to CASSSTGGRYEQYF.

The chain joins TRBV27 to TRBJ2-7; the D gene is possibly TRBD2 (5 bases). With 3 bases removed from V and 0 bases from J, the gap between germline ends came to 9 bases. The CDR3 has 14 residues. Germline CDR1 reads MNHEY; CDR2 reads SMNVEV (reference sequence). The CDR3 reads CASSFLATSYEQYF. As DNA, the CDR3 is TGTGCCAGCAGTTTTTTAGCGACCTCCTACGAGCAGTACTTC.

This clone appeared a few times. The chain has TRBV6-5 and TRBJ2-1; D gene unclear. V was cut by 7 bases and J by 7 bases, with 14 bases left in between. The germline V gene encodes CDR1 MNHEY and CDR2 SVGAGI. The CDR3 length is 13 residues. CDR3 DNA: TGTGCCAGCACCCAACCCCCACGGAATGAGCAGTTCTTC. This translates into CASTQPPRNEQFF.

The genes are TRBV28 and TRBJ2-2, with 7 bases matching TRBD1. The CDR3 is made up of 15 amino acids. Germline V gene lookup returns CDR1 MDHEN and CDR2 SYDVKM. V shed 5 bases and J 2 bases; nucleotides not matched to a gene: 5. CDR3 bases: TGTGCCAGCAGTCACAGGGGATACAACACCGGGGAGCTGTTTTTT. It yields the protein CASSHRGYNTGELFF. Complete variable domain (other parts from reference TRBV28 and TRBJ2-2): DVKVTQSSRYLVKRTGEKVFLECVQDMDHENMFWYRQDPGLGLRLIYFSYDVKMKEKGDIPEGYSVSREKKERFSLILESASTNQTSMYLCASSHRGYNTGELFFGEGSRLTVL.

The chain recombines TRBV27 with TRBJ2-3; D gene unclear. With 5 bases removed from V and 5 bases from J, the gap between germline ends came to 14 bases. The CDR3 loop spans 14 amino acids. The germline gives CDR1 MNHEY, CDR2 SMNVEV (reference sequence). The CDR3 DNA is TGTGCCAGCAGTGACTTTCGATTGGGAGATACGCAGTATTTT. As protein: CASSDFRLGDTQYF.

This sequence joins TRBV9 and TRBJ1-2; 7 nucleotides line up with TRBD1. This CDR3 has 15 residues. CDR1 and CDR2 from the germline V gene are SGDLS and YYNGEE. V lost 4 bases to trimming and J lost 1 base; unmatched junction nucleotides: 7. The CDR3 region is CASSLRQGDNYGYTF. In DNA, the CDR3 is TGTGCCAGCAGCCTAAGACAGGGTGATAACTATGGCTACACCTTC.

J is TRBJ1-5 and V is TRBV19; D uncertain. Trimming removed 1 base at V and 6 bases at J, with 4 bases between. Germline CDR1 is LNHDA and CDR2 is SQIVND (reference sequence). The CDR3 loop spans 12 amino acids. The CDR3 protein is CASSIASQPQHF. DNA of the CDR3: TGTGCCAGTAGTATAGCAAGTCAGCCCCAGCATTTT.

J is TRBJ1-1 and V is TRBV9; possible D gene TRBD1, 5 bases. The V end was cut by 5 bases, the J end by 5 bases, with 19 bases between. Germline V gene lookup returns CDR1 SGDLS and CDR2 YYNGEE. The CDR3 has 15 amino acids. Here the CDR3 DNA reads TGTGCCAGCAGTTGGGACGGCTCGGGGGTAACTGAAGCTTTCTTT. This codes for CASSWDGSGVTEAFF.

V and J are TRBV5-1 and TRBJ2-7, with a possible D match to TRBD2 (6 bases). Germline CDR1 is SGHRS and CDR2 is YFSETQ. The CDR3 runs 13 residues. The V gene lost 7 bases and the J gene lost 0 bases, with 11 bases spanning the gap. This CDR3 reads CASGRESSYEQYF. The CDR3 DNA is TGCGCCAGCGGCCGGGAGAGCTCCTACGAGCAGTACTTC.

The rearrangement uses TRBV5-4 and TRBJ2-7; 11 bases match TRBD2. Germline assignment: CDR1 SGHNT and CDR2 YYREEE (reference sequence). V shed 4 bases and J 2 bases; nucleotides not matched to a gene: 5. This CDR3 spans 15 amino acids. CDR3 in amino acids: CASSHGTSGTYEQYF. CDR3 DNA sequence: TGTGCCAGCAGCCACGGGACTAGCGGAACCTACGAGCAGTACTTC.

The rearrangement uses TRBV4-1 and TRBJ1-1; possibly TRBD1 for D (5 bases). The ends were cut back, 1 base at V and 1 base at J, with 10 bases in the middle. Germline-derived CDR1 and CDR2 are MGHRA and YSYEKL. The CDR3 is 15 residues long. The CDR3 protein is CASSQVPGRNTEAFF. The CDR3, as DNA: TGCGCCAGCAGCCAAGTCCCAGGGCGGAACACTGAAGCTTTCTTT.

This chain's CDR3 is CASSFAGYNEQFF. The DNA of the CDR3 is TGCGCCAGCAGCTTTGCAGGGTACAATGAGCAGTTCTTC. The chain links TRBV5-1 to TRBJ2-1; tentatively, D is TRBD1 (5 bases). With 2 bases removed from V and 4 bases from J, the gap between germline ends came to 7 bases. Per germline, CDR1 SGHRS and CDR2 YFSETQ. The CDR3 sequence is 13 residues long.

CDR3 region: CASALGLAGDEQYF. CDR3 nucleotides: TGTGCCAGCGCCCTTGGACTAGCGGGAGACGAGCAGTACTTC. The chain joins TRBV7-6 to TRBJ2-7; 13 nucleotides agree with TRBD2. The V gene's germline CDR1 is SGHVS and CDR2 FNYEAQ. V gave up 8 bases and J gave up 5 bases; unmatched junction bases: 6. The CDR3 covers 14 residues.